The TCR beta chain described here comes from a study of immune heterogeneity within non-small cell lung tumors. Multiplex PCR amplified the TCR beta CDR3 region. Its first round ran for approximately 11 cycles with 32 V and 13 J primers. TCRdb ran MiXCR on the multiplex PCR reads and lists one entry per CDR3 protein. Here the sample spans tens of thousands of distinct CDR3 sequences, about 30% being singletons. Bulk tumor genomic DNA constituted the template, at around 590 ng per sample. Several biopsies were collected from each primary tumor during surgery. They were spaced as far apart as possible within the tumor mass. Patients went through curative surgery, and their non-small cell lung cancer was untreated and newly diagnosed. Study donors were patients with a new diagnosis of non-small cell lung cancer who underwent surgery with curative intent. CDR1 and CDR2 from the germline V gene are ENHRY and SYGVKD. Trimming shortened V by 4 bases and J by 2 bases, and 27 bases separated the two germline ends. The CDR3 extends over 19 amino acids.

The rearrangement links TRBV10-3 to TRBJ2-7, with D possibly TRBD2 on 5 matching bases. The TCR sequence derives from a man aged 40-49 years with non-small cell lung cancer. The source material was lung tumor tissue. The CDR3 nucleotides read TGTGCCATCAGTGTTGGGGAGACTTTCCAGTTTGCGGCCCCCTACGAGCAGTACTTC. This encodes CAISVGETFQFAAPYEQYF.